These 32 T cell receptor beta chains were all obtained from the same sample, sequenced in a study of cytomegalovirus exposure and HLA in healthy donors. It was with 60 Vbeta and 13 Jbeta primers that the PCR ran. TCRdb keeps only in-frame clones here, not all; method: immunoSEQ multiplex PCR. The sample spans some 48,000 clones; the ten largest clones claim roughly a quarter. Input material: PBMCs. These receptors came from a man between 35 and 55 years old in good health and CMV-seropositive.

This chain connects TRBV28 to TRBJ1-1, with TRBD1 as a possible D gene (6 bases). Germline V gene lookup returns CDR1 MDHEN and CDR2 SYDVKM. The CDR3 runs to 16 residues. The ends were cut back, 4 bases at V and 4 bases at J, with 19 bases in the middle. CDR3 DNA: TGTGCCAGCAGTTCACCCTGGGGCAGGGGCGGCACTGAAGCTTTCTTT. Protein sequence: CASSSPWGRGGTEAFF.

As regards this clone: One end of the junction does not line up with germline, which may come from a read error. The V gene is TRBV28, the J gene TRBJ1-5; D may be TRBD1 (6 bases). Germline lookup yields CDR1 MDHEN and CDR2 SYDVKM. The CDR3 loop spans 14 amino acids. The CDR3 sequence: CASTLGGKRQPQHF. As DNA, the CDR3 is TGTGCCAGCACTTTAGGGGGGAAGAGGCAGCCCCAGCATTTT.

The CDR3 DNA sequence: TGTGCCAGCGGGAGGAGGGGAGTGGCCGGGGAGCTGTTTTTT. Amino acid sequence: CASGRRGVAGELFF. The chain links TRBV11-2 to TRBJ2-2, with a tentative D call TRBD2 (6 bases). CDR1 is SGHAT, CDR2 FQNNGV, per germline. Trimming removed 8 bases at V and 6 bases at J, with 16 bases between. The CDR3 contains 14 residues.

The chain combines TRBV7-2 with TRBJ2-7; perhaps TRBD2 as D (6 bases). V shed 1 base and J shed 0 bases, with 13 bases lying between them. Per the germline V gene, CDR1 is SGHTA and CDR2 is FQGNSA. The CDR3 is 16 residues long. The CDR3 nucleotides are TGTGCCAGCAGCTTAGTCGAAGGAGGGCTCTCCTACGAGCAGTACTTC. Protein sequence: CASSLVEGGLSYEQYF.

The chain employs TRBV27 and TRBJ1-5, with a tentative D call TRBD1 (6 bases). There are 14 residues in the CDR3. Trimming took 6 bases from V and 7 from J, leaving 16 bases between them. Germline V gene data show CDR1 as MNHEY and CDR2 as SMNVEV (reference sequence). The CDR3 coding sequence is TGTGCCAGCAGGGACAGCTCCATGGAACAGCCCCAGCATTTT. This sequence encodes CASRDSSMEQPQHF.

This sequence joins TRBV10-3 and TRBJ2-5; 7 bases agree with TRBD1. This CDR3 is 15 amino acids long. Losses at the gene ends were 1 base for V and 5 bases for J; bases not matched to a gene: 7. Germline CDR1 ENHRY, CDR2 SYGVKD. CDR3 nucleotide sequence: TGTGCCATCAGTGAGTTAAGACAGGGAGAGGAGACCCAGTACTTC. Its protein is CAISELRQGEETQYF.

This chain uses TRBV9 with TRBJ1-3; D is uncertain. The CDR3 length is 15 residues. V lost 0 bases and J 7 bases, leaving 14 bases between the germline ends. CDR1 and CDR2 (germline): SGDLS, YYNGEE. The CDR3 nucleotides read TGTGCCAGCAGCGTAGTTGGGGAGGGCCCTAACACCATATATTTT. This codes for CASSVVGEGPNTIYF.

The chain employs TRBV30 and TRBJ1-5; D is uncertain. V was pared by 5 bases and J by 0 bases, with 8 bases between. The CDR3 totals 13 residues. The germline V gene encodes CDR1 GTSNPN and CDR2 SVGIG (reference sequence). This CDR3 is CAWSTDSNQPQHF. The CDR3 DNA reads TGTGCCTGGTCGACTGATAGCAATCAGCCCCAGCATTTT.

V is TRBV7-6 and J is TRBJ2-5, with D perhaps matching TRBD1 (6 bases). The V end lost 5 bases, the J end lost 5 bases, and 12 bases lay between the germline ends. Per germline, CDR1 SGHVS and CDR2 FNYEAQ. This CDR3 is 13 amino acids long. In DNA form, the CDR3 reads TGTGCCAGCAGCCTCAGGGGTGCGGAGACCCAGTACTTC. It encodes CASSLRGAETQYF.

The chain combines TRBV9 with TRBJ1-6; 7 bases are shared with TRBD1. The germline V gene encodes CDR1 SGDLS and CDR2 YYNGEE. The length of the CDR3 is 15 residues. J lost 7 bases, V lost 1 base, and 5 bases had no gene match. For the CDR3, the DNA is TGTGCCAGCAGCGTAATGGGCAGGGGGAATTCACCCCTCCACTTT. Translating it yields CASSVMGRGNSPLHF.

The chain recombines TRBV6-5 with TRBJ1-5, with 8 bases fitting TRBD1. Germline CDR1 and CDR2: MNHEY and SVGAGI. CDR3 length: 13 amino acids. With V trimmed by 6 bases and J by 7 bases, 5 bases remained unmatched. The CDR3 sequence: CASSRPGGQPQHF. Written as DNA, the CDR3 is TGTGCCAGCAGCCGCCCAGGGGGCCAGCCCCAGCATTTT.

The V call is TRBV6-6, the J call TRBJ1-2; a weak D match, TRBD1 (5 bases). V lost 6 bases, J lost 1 base, and 6 bases lay in between. The CDR3 totals 12 residues. The V gene's germline CDR1 is MNHNY and CDR2 SVGAGI (reference sequence). This chain's CDR3 is CASRDNNYGYTF. Here the CDR3 DNA reads TGTGCCAGCAGGGACAATAACTATGGCTACACCTTC.

V gene TRBV10-2 combines with J gene TRBJ1-2; possibly TRBD1 for D (5 bases). Germline V lookup: CDR1 WSHSY, CDR2 SAAADI. V lost 5 bases to trimming and J lost 8 bases, with 15 bases between them. The CDR3 sequence is 13 residues long. The CDR3 loop is CASSSWGVDGYTF. The CDR3 DNA reads as TGCGCCAGCAGTTCTTGGGGGGTTGACGGCTACACCTTC.

This rearrangement joins TRBV6-6 to TRBJ2-7; a weak D match, TRBD2 (5 bases). The CDR3 runs to 12 residues. V lost 8 bases to trimming and J lost 7 bases, with 15 bases between them. Germline V gene lookup returns CDR1 MNHNY and CDR2 SVGAGI (reference sequence). The CDR3 sequence is CASLQAPGEQYF. CDR3 in DNA: TGTGCCAGCCTTCAGGCTCCGGGAGAGCAGTACTTC.

The CDR3 nucleotides are TGTGCCAGCAGCCCAGGGGCGAATCACGAGCAGTACTTC. Protein: CASSPGANHEQYF. The chain carries TRBV7-2 and TRBJ2-7; possibly TRBD1 for D (6 bases). V was shortened by 5 bases and J by 5 bases, with 13 bases between the two germline ends. The V gene's germline CDR1 is SGHTA and CDR2 FQGNSA. The CDR3 length is 13 residues. Complete variable domain (other parts from reference TRBV7-2 and TRBJ2-7): GAGVSQSPSNKVTEKGKDVELRCDPISGHTALYWYRQSLGQGLEFLIYFQGNSAPDKSGLPSDRFSAERTGGSVSTLTIQRTQQEDSAVYLCASSPGANHEQYFGPGTRLTVT.

The CDR3 loop reads CASSQEGQGADTEAFF. CDR3 DNA: TGCGCCAGCAGCCAAGAGGGACAGGGGGCTGACACTGAAGCTTTCTTT. This chain uses TRBV4-1 with TRBJ1-1; 12 nucleotides align to TRBD1. Trimming at V came to 0 bases and at J to 3 bases, leaving 2 bases not matched to a gene. The CDR3 loop spans 16 amino acids. Germline V gives CDR1 MGHRA, CDR2 YSYEKL.

V is TRBV4-3 and J is TRBJ1-2; D is perhaps TRBD1 (5 bases). The CDR3 length is 14 residues. V was clipped by 0 bases and J by 7 bases, with 12 bases between them. Germline V CDR1 and CDR2: LGHNA, YSLEER. The CDR3 DNA reads TGCGCCAGCAGCCAAGATGGGGCAGGGCCTGGCTACACCTTC. It specifies CASSQDGAGPGYTF.

Here the CDR3 DNA reads TGCGCCAGCAGCTTGGCCCCAGGGTCCCCCTACGAGCAGTACTTC. Protein product: CASSLAPGSPYEQYF. This chain links TRBV5-1 with TRBJ2-7, with a possible D match to TRBD1 (5 bases). The CDR3 consists of 15 residues. The V end was cut by 0 bases, the J end by 2 bases, with 12 bases between. The germline V gene has CDR1 SGHRS and CDR2 YFSETQ.

This chain uses TRBV9 with TRBJ2-1; 14 nucleotides agree with TRBD2. Germline V gene lookup returns CDR1 SGDLS and CDR2 YYNGEE. This CDR3 region has 17 residues. After removal of 0 bases from V and 8 bases from J, the junction contained 7 bases not matched to a gene. The CDR3 DNA reads TGTGCCAGCAGCGTAGTGACGGGACTAGCGGGGGAGGATGAGCAGTTCTTC. Translating it yields CASSVVTGLAGEDEQFF.

The chain joins TRBV19 to TRBJ2-3, with D perhaps matching TRBD2 (6 bases). Trimming took off 7 bases at V and 6 bases at J, with 8 bases between the two ends. The CDR3 has 11 residues. Looked up from germline, CDR1 is LNHDA and CDR2 is SQIVND (reference sequence). As DNA, the CDR3 is TGTGCCAGTAAAGGGACTGATACGCAGTATTTT. Translated: CASKGTDTQYF.

This sequence joins TRBV13 and TRBJ2-7, with TRBD1 as a possible D gene (6 bases). V was cut by 6 bases and J by 7 bases, with 19 bases left in between. The germline V gene encodes CDR1 PRHDT and CDR2 FYEKMQ (reference sequence). This CDR3 is built from 14 residues. CDR3 nucleotides: TGTGCCAGCAGGGCGTGGGTAGCGACAGGAGAGCAGTACTTC. As protein: CASRAWVATGEQYF.

The V gene is TRBV29-1, the J gene TRBJ2-7, with 11 positions matching TRBD1. The V segment lost 4 bases and the J segment 4 bases; nucleotides outside the gene matches: 3. CDR1 SQVTM and CDR2 ANQGSEA come from the germline V gene. CDR3 length equals 13 residues. The CDR3 protein is CSVAWDRGYEQYF. The CDR3 nucleotides are TGCAGCGTTGCATGGGACAGGGGGTACGAGCAGTACTTC.

The CDR3 DNA is TGTGCCAGCAGCTTAGAGTGGCGGGATTTACTCTTCTCCTACAATGAGCAGTTCTTC. Translation gives CASSLEWRDLLFSYNEQFF. The chain employs TRBV7-9 and TRBJ2-1, with D possibly matching TRBD2 (6 bases). Looked up from germline, CDR1 is SEHNR and CDR2 is FQNEAQ (reference sequence). This CDR3 contains 19 residues. Between the trimmed V and J ends, which lost 1 base and 0 bases, there was a span of 19 bases. Full variable domain (rest looked up from reference TRBV7-9 and TRBJ2-1): DTGVSQNPRHKITKRGQNVTFRCDPISEHNRLYWYRQTLGQGPEFLTYFQNEAQLEKSRLLSDRFSAERPKGSFSTLEIQRTEQGDSAMYLCASSLEWRDLLFSYNEQFFGPGTRLTVL.

The chain joins TRBV7-2 to TRBJ2-3; 9 bases are a match to TRBD2. The CDR3 loop spans 16 amino acids. After removal of 7 bases from V and 5 bases from J, the junction contained 13 bases not matched to a gene. CDR1 is SGHTA and CDR2 is FQGNSA in the germline V gene. The CDR3 nucleotides are TGTGCCAGCAACAGGGCGGGGGGGCCCCGCTTAGATACGCAGTATTTT. Its protein product is CASNRAGGPRLDTQYF.

This sequence joins TRBV15 and TRBJ1-5; D perhaps matches TRBD1 (5 bases). Trimming stripped 0 bases from V and 11 bases from J, with 14 bases between. This CDR3 is 14 amino acids long. Germline V gives CDR1 LNHNV, CDR2 YYDKDF (reference sequence). The CDR3 bases are TGTGCCACCAGCAGAGATCCCCCCCTAGGGGCCCAGCATTTT. Protein: CATSRDPPLGAQHF. Looking up the rest from reference TRBV15 and TRBJ1-5 gives the full variable domain: DAMVIQNPRYQVTQFGKPVTLSCSQTLNHNVMYWYQQKSSQAPKLLFHYYDKDFNNEADTPDNFQSRRPNTSFCFLDIRSPGLGDTAMYLCATSRDPPLGAQHFGDGTRLSIL.

The chain combines TRBV28 with TRBJ2-1; tentative D call: TRBD2 (6 bases). This CDR3 is 16 amino acids long. From germline, CDR1 is MDHEN and CDR2 SYDVKM. Trimming took 7 bases from V and 2 from J, leaving 18 bases between them. This CDR3 is CASTWLGTVAYNEQFF. DNA for the CDR3: TGTGCCAGCACTTGGCTCGGGACTGTGGCCTACAATGAGCAGTTCTTC.

The chain joins TRBV7-9 to TRBJ2-1, with D perhaps TRBD1 (5 bases). V lost 3 bases to trimming and J lost 6 bases, with 9 bases between them. This CDR3 contains 13 residues. Germline V lookup: CDR1 SEHNR, CDR2 FQNEAQ (reference sequence). The DNA of the CDR3 is TGTGCCAGCAGCTTGCTGACAGTCAATGAGCAGTTCTTC. This sequence encodes CASSLLTVNEQFF. Complete variable domain (other parts from reference TRBV7-9 and TRBJ2-1): DTGVSQNPRHKITKRGQNVTFRCDPISEHNRLYWYRQTLGQGPEFLTYFQNEAQLEKSRLLSDRFSAERPKGSFSTLEIQRTEQGDSAMYLCASSLLTVNEQFFGPGTRLTVL.

The chain recombines TRBV2 with TRBJ2-5; TRBD2 aligns across 9 bases. From germline, CDR1 is SNHLY and CDR2 FYNNEI. J gave up 2 bases and V 7 bases, and 8 bases lay outside the gene matches. This CDR3 spans 15 amino acids. The CDR3 here is CASNHPLAGQETQYF. The CDR3, as DNA: TGTGCCAGCAACCATCCCCTAGCGGGGCAAGAGACCCAGTACTTC.

V is TRBV25-1 and J is TRBJ2-7, with 8 nucleotides matching TRBD1. CDR1 and CDR2 from the germline V gene are MGHDK and SYGVNS. The J segment lost 0 bases and the V segment lost 7 bases, leaving 5 bases of the junction unmatched. The CDR3 runs to 14 residues. CDR3 DNA: TGTGCCAGCACGGGACAGGCGAGCTCCTACGAGCAGTACTTC. Its translation is CASTGQASSYEQYF.

The chain combines TRBV2 with TRBJ1-2, with D uncertain. The CDR3 runs to 14 residues. Germline loops: CDR1 SNHLY, CDR2 FYNNEI. Trimming left V 2 bases short and J 8 bases short, with 15 bases between. This CDR3 is CASSEYGDLWGYTF. The DNA of the CDR3 is TGTGCCAGCAGTGAATACGGGGATTTGTGGGGCTACACCTTC.

The J gene is TRBJ2-1, the V gene TRBV5-4; 11 nucleotides align to TRBD2. V was clipped by 4 bases and J by 2 bases; unmatched bases: 2. CDR1 and CDR2 from the germline V gene are SGHNT and YYREEE (reference sequence). The CDR3 runs to 15 residues. CDR3 region: CASSPTSGTYNEQFF. CDR3 DNA sequence: TGTGCCAGCAGCCCGACTAGCGGGACCTACAATGAGCAGTTCTTC.

V and J are TRBV29-1 and TRBJ1-1; TRBD1 matches 10 bases. Germline CDR1 reads SQVTM; CDR2 reads ANQGSEA. This CDR3 comprises 13 residues. Trimming at V came to 5 bases and at J to 4 bases, leaving 4 bases not matched to a gene. CDR3 region: CSVRRTGGTEAFF. CDR3 sequence (DNA): TGCAGCGTTCGGCGGACAGGGGGCACTGAAGCTTTCTTT.